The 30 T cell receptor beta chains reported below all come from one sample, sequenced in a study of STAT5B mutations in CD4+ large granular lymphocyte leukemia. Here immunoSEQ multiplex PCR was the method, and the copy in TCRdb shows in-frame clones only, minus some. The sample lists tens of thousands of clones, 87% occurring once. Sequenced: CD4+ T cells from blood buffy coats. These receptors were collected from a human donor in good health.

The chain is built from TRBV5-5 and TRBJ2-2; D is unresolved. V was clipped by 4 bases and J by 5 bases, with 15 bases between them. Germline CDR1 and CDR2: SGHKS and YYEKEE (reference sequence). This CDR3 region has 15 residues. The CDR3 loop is CASSPDIGLTGELFF. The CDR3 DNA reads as TGTGCCAGCAGCCCCGACATCGGCCTGACCGGGGAGCTGTTTTTT.

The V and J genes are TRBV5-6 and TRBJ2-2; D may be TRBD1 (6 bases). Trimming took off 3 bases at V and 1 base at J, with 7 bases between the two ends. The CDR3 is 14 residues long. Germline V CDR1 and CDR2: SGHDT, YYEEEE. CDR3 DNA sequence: TGTGCCAGCAGCTGGGGACAGAACACCGGGGAGCTGTTTTTT. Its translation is CASSWGQNTGELFF.

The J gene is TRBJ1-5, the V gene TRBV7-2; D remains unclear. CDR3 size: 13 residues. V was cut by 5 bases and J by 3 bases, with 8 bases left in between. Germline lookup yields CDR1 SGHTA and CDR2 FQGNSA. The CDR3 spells CASSLDSNQPQHF. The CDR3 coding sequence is TGTGCCAGCAGCCTCGACTCCAATCAGCCCCAGCATTTT.

The CDR3 DNA reads as TGTGCCAGCAGCTTAGGACACCTAACCTACGAGCAGTACTTC. Its protein is CASSLGHLTYEQYF. This rearrangement joins TRBV7-9 to TRBJ2-7, with D unclear. Deletions cut 1 base from V and 2 bases from J, with 9 bases between. CDR1 and CDR2 from the germline V gene are SEHNR and FQNEAQ (reference sequence). The CDR3 is 14 residues long.

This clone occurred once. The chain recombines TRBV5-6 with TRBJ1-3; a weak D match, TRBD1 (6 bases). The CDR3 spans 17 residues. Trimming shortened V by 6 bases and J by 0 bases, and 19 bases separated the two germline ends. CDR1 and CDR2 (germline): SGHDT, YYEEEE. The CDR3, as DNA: TGTGCCAGCAAGGTTGCGGGGGCGGAACTCTCTGGAAACACCATATATTTT. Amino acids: CASKVAGAELSGNTIYF.

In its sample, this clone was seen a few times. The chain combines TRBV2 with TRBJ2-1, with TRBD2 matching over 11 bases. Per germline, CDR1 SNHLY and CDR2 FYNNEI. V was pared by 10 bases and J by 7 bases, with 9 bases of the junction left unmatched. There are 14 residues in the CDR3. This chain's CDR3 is CANKLAGAGNEQFF. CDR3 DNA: TGTGCCAACAAACTAGCGGGAGCGGGGAATGAGCAGTTCTTC. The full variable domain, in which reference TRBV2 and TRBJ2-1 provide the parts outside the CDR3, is EPEVTQTPSHQVTQMGQEVILRCVPISNHLYFYWYRQILGQKVEFLVSFYNNEISEKSEIFDDQFSVERPDGSNFTLKIRSTKLEDSAMYFCANKLAGAGNEQFFGPGTRLTVL.

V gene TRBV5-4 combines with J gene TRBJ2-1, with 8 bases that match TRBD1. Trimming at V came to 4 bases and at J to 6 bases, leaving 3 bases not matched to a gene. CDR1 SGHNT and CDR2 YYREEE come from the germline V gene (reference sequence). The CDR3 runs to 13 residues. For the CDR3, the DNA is TGTGCCAGCAGCCAGGACAGGGTCAATGAGCAGTTCTTC. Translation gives CASSQDRVNEQFF.

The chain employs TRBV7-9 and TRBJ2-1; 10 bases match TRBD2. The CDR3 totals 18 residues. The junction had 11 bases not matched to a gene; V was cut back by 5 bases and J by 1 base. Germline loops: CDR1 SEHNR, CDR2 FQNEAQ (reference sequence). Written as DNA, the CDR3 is TGTGCCAGCAGCGCACAAGGGACTAGCGTTCGATCCTACAATGAGCAGTTCTTC. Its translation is CASSAQGTSVRSYNEQFF.

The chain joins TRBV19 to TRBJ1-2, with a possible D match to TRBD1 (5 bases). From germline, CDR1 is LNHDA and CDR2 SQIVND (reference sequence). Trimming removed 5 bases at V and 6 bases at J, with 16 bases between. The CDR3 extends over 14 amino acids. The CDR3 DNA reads TGTGCCAGTAGTGTACCGACGGGGGTCAATGGCTACACCTTC. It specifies CASSVPTGVNGYTF.

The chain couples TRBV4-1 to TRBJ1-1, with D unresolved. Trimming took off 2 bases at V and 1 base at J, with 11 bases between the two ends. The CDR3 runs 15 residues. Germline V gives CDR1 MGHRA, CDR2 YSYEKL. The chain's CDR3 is CASSQSTAPNTEAFF. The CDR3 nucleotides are TGCGCCAGCAGCCAAAGCACGGCCCCGAACACTGAAGCTTTCTTT.

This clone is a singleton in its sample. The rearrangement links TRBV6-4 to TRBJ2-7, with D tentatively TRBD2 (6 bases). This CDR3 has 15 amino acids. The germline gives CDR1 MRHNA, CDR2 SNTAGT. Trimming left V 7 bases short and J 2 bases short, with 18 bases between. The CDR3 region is CASNLLRESAYEQYF. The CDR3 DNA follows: TGTGCCAGCAACCTCCTCCGGGAGTCAGCCTACGAGCAGTACTTC.

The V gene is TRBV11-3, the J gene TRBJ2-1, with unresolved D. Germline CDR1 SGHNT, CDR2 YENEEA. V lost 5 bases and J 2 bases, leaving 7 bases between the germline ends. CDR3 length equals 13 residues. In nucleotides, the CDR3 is TGTGCCAGCAGCCCCCGGGCCTACAATGAGCAGTTCTTC. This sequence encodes CASSPRAYNEQFF.

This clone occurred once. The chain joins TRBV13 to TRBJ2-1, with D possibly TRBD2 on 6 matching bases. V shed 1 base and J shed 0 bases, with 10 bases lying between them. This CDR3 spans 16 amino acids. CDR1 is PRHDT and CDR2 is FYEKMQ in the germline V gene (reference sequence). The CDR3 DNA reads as TGTGCCAGCAGCTTAGTTCTAGCGAACTCCTACAATGAGCAGTTCTTC. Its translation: CASSLVLANSYNEQFF.

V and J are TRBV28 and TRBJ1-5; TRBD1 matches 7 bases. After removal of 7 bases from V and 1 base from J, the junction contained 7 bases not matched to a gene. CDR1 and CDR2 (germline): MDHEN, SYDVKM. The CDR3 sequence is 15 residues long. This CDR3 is CASNLQDRSNQPQHF. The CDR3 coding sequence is TGTGCCAGCAACCTTCAGGACAGGAGCAATCAGCCCCAGCATTTT.

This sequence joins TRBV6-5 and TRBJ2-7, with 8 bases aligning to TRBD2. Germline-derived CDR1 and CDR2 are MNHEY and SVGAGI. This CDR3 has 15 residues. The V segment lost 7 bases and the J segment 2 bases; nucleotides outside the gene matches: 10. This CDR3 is CASTPASGLPYEQYF. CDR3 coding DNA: TGTGCCAGCACCCCCGCTAGCGGGTTACCCTACGAGCAGTACTTC.

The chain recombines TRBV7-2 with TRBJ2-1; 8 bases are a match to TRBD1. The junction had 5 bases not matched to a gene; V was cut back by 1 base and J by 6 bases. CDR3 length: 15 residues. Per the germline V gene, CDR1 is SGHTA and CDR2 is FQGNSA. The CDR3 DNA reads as TGTGCCAGCAGCTTAGGGGGAGACAGGGGCAATGAGCAGTTCTTC. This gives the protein CASSLGGDRGNEQFF.

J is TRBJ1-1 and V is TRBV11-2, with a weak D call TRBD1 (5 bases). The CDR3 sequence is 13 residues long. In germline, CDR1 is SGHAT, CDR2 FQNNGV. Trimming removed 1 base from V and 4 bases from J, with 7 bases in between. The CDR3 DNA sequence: TGTGCCAGCAGCTTAGCTGGGGGCACTGAAGCTTTCTTT. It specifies CASSLAGGTEAFF.

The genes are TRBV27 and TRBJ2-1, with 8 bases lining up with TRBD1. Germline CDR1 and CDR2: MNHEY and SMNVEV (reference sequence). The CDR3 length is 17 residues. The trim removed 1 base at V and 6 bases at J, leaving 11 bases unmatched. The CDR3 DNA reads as TGTGCCAGCAGTTTATTCCACGGGACAGGCGGCAGCAATGAGCAGTTCTTC. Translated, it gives CASSLFHGTGGSNEQFF.

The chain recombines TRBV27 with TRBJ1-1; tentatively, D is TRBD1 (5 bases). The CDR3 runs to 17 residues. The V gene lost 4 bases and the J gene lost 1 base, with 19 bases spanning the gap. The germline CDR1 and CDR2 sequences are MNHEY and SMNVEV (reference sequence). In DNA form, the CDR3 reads TGTGCCAGCAGTTCCTTCCCGCAGGGCAGAACGAACACTGAAGCTTTCTTT. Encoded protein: CASSSFPQGRTNTEAFF.

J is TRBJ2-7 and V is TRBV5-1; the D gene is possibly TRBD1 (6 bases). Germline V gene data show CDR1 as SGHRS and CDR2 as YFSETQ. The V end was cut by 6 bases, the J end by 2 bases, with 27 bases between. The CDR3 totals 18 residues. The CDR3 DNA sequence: TGCGCCAGCAAGAAGGCTTTAACCCAACAGGGTTCCCCCTACGAGCAGTACTTC. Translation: CASKKALTQQGSPYEQYF.

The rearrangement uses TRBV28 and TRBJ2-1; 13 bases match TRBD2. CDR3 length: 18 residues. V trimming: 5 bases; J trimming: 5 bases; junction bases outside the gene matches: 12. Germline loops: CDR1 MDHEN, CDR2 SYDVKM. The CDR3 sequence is CASSPLWTSGSLDNEQFF. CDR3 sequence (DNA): TGTGCCAGCAGTCCCCTTTGGACTAGCGGGAGTTTGGACAATGAGCAGTTCTTC. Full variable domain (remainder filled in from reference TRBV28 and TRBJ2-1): DVKVTQSSRYLVKRTGEKVFLECVQDMDHENMFWYRQDPGLGLRLIYFSYDVKMKEKGDIPEGYSVSREKKERFSLILESASTNQTSMYLCASSPLWTSGSLDNEQFFGPGTRLTVL.

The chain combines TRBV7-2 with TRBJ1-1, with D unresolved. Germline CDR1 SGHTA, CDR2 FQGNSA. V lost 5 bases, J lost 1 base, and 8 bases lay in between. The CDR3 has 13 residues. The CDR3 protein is CASSPSGNTEAFF. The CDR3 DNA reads TGTGCCAGCAGCCCCAGTGGGAACACTGAAGCTTTCTTT.

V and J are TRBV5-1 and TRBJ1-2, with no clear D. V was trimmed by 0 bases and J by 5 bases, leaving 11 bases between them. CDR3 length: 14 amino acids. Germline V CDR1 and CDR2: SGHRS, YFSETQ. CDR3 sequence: CASSLDGSLYGYTF. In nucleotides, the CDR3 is TGCGCCAGCAGCTTGGACGGGTCACTGTATGGCTACACCTTC.

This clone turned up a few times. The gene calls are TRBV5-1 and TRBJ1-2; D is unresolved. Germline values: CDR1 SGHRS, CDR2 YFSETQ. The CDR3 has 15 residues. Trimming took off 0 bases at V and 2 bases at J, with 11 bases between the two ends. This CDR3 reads CASSLAGDSNYGYTF. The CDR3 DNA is TGCGCCAGCAGCTTGGCAGGTGACTCGAACTATGGCTACACCTTC. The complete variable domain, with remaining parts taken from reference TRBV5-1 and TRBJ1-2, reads KAGVTQTPRYLIKTRGQQVTLSCSPISGHRSVSWYQQTPGQGLQFLFEYFSETQRNKGNFPGRFSGRQFSNSRSEMNVSTLELGDSALYLCASSLAGDSNYGYTFGSGTRLTVV.

In DNA, the CDR3 is TGTGCCAGCAGCGCCGGACTAGCGGGAATAACCGGGGAGCTGTTTTTT. Protein sequence: CASSAGLAGITGELFF. The chain has TRBV27 and TRBJ2-2; 12 bases are a match to TRBD2. V gave up 6 bases and J gave up 5 bases; unmatched junction bases: 7. This CDR3 region has 16 residues. Germline V gene sequence: CDR1 MNHEY, CDR2 SMNVEV (reference sequence).

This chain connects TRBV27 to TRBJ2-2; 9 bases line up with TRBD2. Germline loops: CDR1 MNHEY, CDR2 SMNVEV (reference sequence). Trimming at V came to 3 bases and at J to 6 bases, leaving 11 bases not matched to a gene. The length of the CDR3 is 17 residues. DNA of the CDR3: TGTGCCAGCAGTTTCCTCGCGCTAGCGGGAAGGGCCGGGGAGCTGTTTTTT. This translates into CASSFLALAGRAGELFF.

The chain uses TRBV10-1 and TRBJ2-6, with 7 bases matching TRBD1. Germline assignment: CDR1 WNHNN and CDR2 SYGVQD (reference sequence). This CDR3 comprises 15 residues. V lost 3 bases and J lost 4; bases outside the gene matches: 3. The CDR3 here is CASSDGQAGANVLTF. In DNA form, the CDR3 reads TGCGCCAGCAGTGATGGACAGGCAGGGGCCAACGTCCTGACTTTC.

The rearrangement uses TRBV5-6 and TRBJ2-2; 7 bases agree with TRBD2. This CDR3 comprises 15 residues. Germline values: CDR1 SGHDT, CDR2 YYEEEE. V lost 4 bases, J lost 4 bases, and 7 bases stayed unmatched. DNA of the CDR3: TGTGCCAGCAGCACCGGGACTAAGAGCACCGGGGAGCTGTTTTTT. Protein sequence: CASSTGTKSTGELFF.

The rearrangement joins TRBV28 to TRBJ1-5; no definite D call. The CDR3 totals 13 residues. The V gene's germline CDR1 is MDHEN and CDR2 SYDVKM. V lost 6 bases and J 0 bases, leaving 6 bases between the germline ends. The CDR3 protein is CASRTYSNQPQHF. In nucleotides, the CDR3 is TGTGCCAGCAGGACCTATAGCAATCAGCCCCAGCATTTT.

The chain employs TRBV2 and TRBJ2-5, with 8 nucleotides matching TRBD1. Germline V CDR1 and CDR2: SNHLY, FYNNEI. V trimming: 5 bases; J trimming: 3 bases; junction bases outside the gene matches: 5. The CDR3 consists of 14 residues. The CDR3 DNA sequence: TGTGCCAGCAGTCCCGGACAGGGTGAAGAGACCCAGTACTTC. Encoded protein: CASSPGQGEETQYF. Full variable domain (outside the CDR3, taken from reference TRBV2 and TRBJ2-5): EPEVTQTPSHQVTQMGQEVILRCVPISNHLYFYWYRQILGQKVEFLVSFYNNEISEKSEIFDDQFSVERPDGSNFTLKIRSTKLEDSAMYFCASSPGQGEETQYFGPGTRLLVL.